This TCR beta chain originates from a study of shared clonotypes between healthy human individuals. Findings and caveats of the study: On the whole, naive subsets had larger estimated richness than memory subsets had.

V gave up 0 bases and J gave up 0 bases; unmatched junction bases: 2. The CDR3 length is 16 residues. Germline assignment: CDR1 SGHDT and CDR2 YYEEEE. The test was conducted at deep level. TCRdb keeps only in-frame clones here, not all; method: immunoSEQ multiplex PCR. This table has some 1 million clones, more than 60% appearing once. About this clone: Its matching antigen is unknown.

The specimen was memory CD4+ T cells sorted from blood. The subset was: CD45RA-negative fraction. The rearrangement links TRBV5-6 to TRBJ1-1, with 10 bases identical to TRBD1. The TCR comes from a man aged 18 to 30 in good health. Written as DNA, the CDR3 is TGTGCCAGCAGCTTGGAGACAGGGGGCTTGAACACTGAAGCTTTCTTT. Translating gives CASSLETGGLNTEAFF.